This T cell receptor beta chain was sequenced in a study of regulatory T cells in long-lasting Graves disease. This clonotype was observed many times. The CDR3 consists of 14 residues. Germline loops: CDR1 SQVTM, CDR2 ANQGSEA. The germline V and J ends were trimmed by 4 bases and 10 bases, with 20 bases remaining between them. Documented time point: newly diagnosed GD, antithyroid drugs for less than 3 months. Isolated PBMC RNA provided the starting material for the TCR library. Arm-PCR of CDR3 regions and iRepertoire HTBI primers were the basis on which TCR beta libraries were built. In TCRdb, the multiplex PCR reads were re-called with MiXCR into one record per CDR3 protein. This table has over 450,000 distinct CDR3 sequences, around 13% appearing once. The same sample was also studied in work on T cells in Graves' hyperthyroidism and ophthalmopathy.

The TCR was taken from a woman aged 30 to 39 with Graves disease. The chain employs TRBV29-1 and TRBJ2-1, with D perhaps matching TRBD2 (6 bases). The specimen was peripheral blood mononuclear cells (PBMCs), collected at new diagnosis, from a patient treated with antithyroid drugs. The CDR3 spells CSVVGRRVTAEQFF. In nucleotides, the CDR3 is TGCAGCGTTGTGGGACGGAGGGTGACGGCGGAGCAGTTCTTC.